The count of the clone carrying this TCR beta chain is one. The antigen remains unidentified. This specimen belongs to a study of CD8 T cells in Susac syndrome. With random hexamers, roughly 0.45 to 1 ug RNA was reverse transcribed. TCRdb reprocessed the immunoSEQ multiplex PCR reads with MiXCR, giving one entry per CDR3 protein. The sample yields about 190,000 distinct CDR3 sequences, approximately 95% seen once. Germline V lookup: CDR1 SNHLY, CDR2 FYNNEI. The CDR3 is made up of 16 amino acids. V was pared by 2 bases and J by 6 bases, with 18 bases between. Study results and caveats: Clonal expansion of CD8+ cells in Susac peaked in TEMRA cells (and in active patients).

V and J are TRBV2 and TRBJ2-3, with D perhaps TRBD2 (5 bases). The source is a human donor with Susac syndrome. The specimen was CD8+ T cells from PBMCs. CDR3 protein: CASSELTTNVGDTQYF. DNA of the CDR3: TGTGCCAGCAGTGAACTGACTACTAACGTGGGGGATACGCAGTATTTT.